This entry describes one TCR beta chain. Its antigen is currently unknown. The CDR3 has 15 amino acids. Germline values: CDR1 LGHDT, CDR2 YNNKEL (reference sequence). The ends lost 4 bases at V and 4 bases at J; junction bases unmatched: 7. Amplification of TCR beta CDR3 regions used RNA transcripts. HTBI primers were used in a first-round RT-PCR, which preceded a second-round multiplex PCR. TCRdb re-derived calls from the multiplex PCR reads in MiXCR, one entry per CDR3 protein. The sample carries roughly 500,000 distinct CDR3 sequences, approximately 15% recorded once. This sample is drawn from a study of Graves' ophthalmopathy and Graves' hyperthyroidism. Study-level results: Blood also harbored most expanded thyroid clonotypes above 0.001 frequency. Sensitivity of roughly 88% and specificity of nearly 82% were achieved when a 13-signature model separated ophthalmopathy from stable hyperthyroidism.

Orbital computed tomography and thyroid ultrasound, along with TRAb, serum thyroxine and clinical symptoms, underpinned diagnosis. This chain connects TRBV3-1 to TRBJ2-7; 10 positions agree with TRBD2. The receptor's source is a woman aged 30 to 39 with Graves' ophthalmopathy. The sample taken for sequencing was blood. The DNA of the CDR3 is TGTGCCAGCAGCCCTCCGCTAGCGGGAGTTTACGAGCAGTACTTC. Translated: CASSPPLAGVYEQYF.